These 15 T cell receptor beta chains originate from one sample sequenced in a study of spatial heterogeneity in lung cancer. One entry per CDR3 protein, called by TCRdb with MiXCR from the 5' RACE reads. The sample has some 10,000 distinct CDR3 sequences, 6% to 7.5% seen once; the top ten hold over 25%. The time point is: sample taken at primary tumor resection. Sequencing was performed on normal lung tissue next to the tumor, taken at surgery. The source is a male donor with early-stage non-small cell lung cancer.

This clonotype has at least ten counts. The chain joins TRBV12-3 or TRBV12-4 to TRBJ2-1; D call uncertain. V dropped 5 bases and J dropped 6 bases, with 20 bases sitting between them. The CDR3 spans 16 residues. CDR3 nucleotides: TGTGCCAGCAGTCCCCTAACACAGTATTATTCCAATGAGCAGTTCTTC. Its protein product is CASSPLTQYYSNEQFF.

The chain joins TRBV2 to TRBJ2-5, with TRBD1 identical over 7 bases. The CDR3 has 15 amino acids. Germline V gives CDR1 SNHLY, CDR2 FYNNEI. Trimming removed 3 bases from V and 1 base from J; junction bases left unmatched: 5. In nucleotides, the CDR3 is TGTGCCAGCAGTGATTGGGACAGTGTCCAAGAGACCCAGTACTTC. This gives the protein CASSDWDSVQETQYF.

This clonotype was detected many times. The chain recombines TRBV3-1 with TRBJ2-2; TRBD2 matches 9 bases. The CDR3 extends over 16 amino acids. CDR1 is LGHDT and CDR2 is YNNKEL in the germline V gene (reference sequence). After removal of 0 bases from V and 5 bases from J, the junction contained 4 bases not matched to a gene. Written as DNA, the CDR3 is TGTGCCAGCAGCCAAGATGCCAGCGGGAGGACCGGGGAGCTGTTTTTT. It specifies CASSQDASGRTGELFF.

The chain has TRBV28 and TRBJ2-7; 9 nucleotides align to TRBD1. Unmatched junction bases numbered 13, after V lost 10 bases and J lost 3 bases. Germline CDR1 is MDHEN and CDR2 is SYDVKM. This CDR3 has 15 residues. As DNA, the CDR3 is TGTGCCATCAATGGGGTACAGGGGGCCTTCTACGAGCAGTACTTC. As protein: CAINGVQGAFYEQYF.

This clonotype was seen repeatedly, ten times or more. V is TRBV12-3 or TRBV12-4 and J is TRBJ2-3; D is ambiguous. Trimming shortened V by 3 bases and J by 1 base, and 2 bases separated the two germline ends. The CDR3 runs to 12 residues. The CDR3 spells CASSLGTDTQYF. CDR3 sequence (DNA): TGTGCCAGCAGTTTGGGCACAGATACGCAGTATTTT.

This clonotype was counted at least ten times. The rearrangement uses TRBV11-2 and TRBJ2-2; D might be TRBD2 (5 bases). In germline, CDR1 is SGHAT, CDR2 FQNNGV. This CDR3 is 15 amino acids long. With 5 bases removed from V and 0 bases from J, the gap between germline ends came to 10 bases. The CDR3 here is CASSLRRANTGELFF. Written as DNA, the CDR3 is TGTGCCAGCAGCCTTCGGCGGGCGAACACCGGGGAGCTGTTTTTT.

This clonotype was detected only a few times. CDR3 bases: TGTGCCATCAGTGACTGGGGCGGTAGTGGCTACACCTTC. Protein sequence: CAISDWGGSGYTF. The chain carries TRBV10-3 and TRBJ1-2, with a weak D call TRBD1 (5 bases). From germline, CDR1 is ENHRY and CDR2 SYGVKD. The CDR3 runs 13 residues. Trimming stripped 3 bases from V and 7 bases from J, with 12 bases between.

This clonotype was counted many times. The chain links TRBV10-3 to TRBJ1-1, with 7 bases identical to TRBD1. Germline assignment: CDR1 ENHRY and CDR2 SYGVKD. This CDR3 spans 14 amino acids. With 6 bases clipped from V and 1 base from J, the junction kept 5 bases outside the gene matches. The CDR3 sequence: CAIRTGKGNTEAFF. The CDR3 DNA follows: TGTGCCATCAGGACAGGGAAAGGGAACACTGAAGCTTTCTTT.

This clonotype was observed a few times. The chain carries TRBV2 and TRBJ2-7, with 10 positions matching TRBD1. Germline V gives CDR1 SNHLY, CDR2 FYNNEI. This CDR3 contains 13 residues. V was clipped by 10 bases and J by 7 bases; unmatched bases: 10. The CDR3 nucleotides read TGTGCCAACACCTCGGACAGGGGGGGTGAGCAGTACTTC. It codes for CANTSDRGGEQYF. The complete variable domain, with remaining parts taken from reference TRBV2 and TRBJ2-7, reads EPEVTQTPSHQVTQMGQEVILRCVPISNHLYFYWYRQILGQKVEFLVSFYNNEISEKSEIFDDQFSVERPDGSNFTLKIRSTKLEDSAMYFCANTSDRGGEQYFGPGTRLTVT.

By sample fraction, this clonotype is medium-sized. The chain uses TRBV7-2 and TRBJ2-1; D ambiguous. Trimming removed 5 bases from V and 6 bases from J, with 8 bases in between. Per germline, CDR1 SGHTA and CDR2 FQGNSA. This CDR3 comprises 12 residues. CDR3 coding DNA: TGTGCCAGCAGCAGTTACTTCAATGAGCAGTTCTTC. This sequence encodes CASSSYFNEQFF.

There are a few counts of this clonotype. The chain couples TRBV7-2 to TRBJ1-2; TRBD1 aligns across 9 bases. The CDR3 extends over 20 amino acids. CDR1 is SGHTA and CDR2 is FQGNSA in the germline V gene. J was trimmed by 7 bases and V by 7 bases; bases with no gene match: 28. The CDR3 loop is CASTFTGAGRTGDVHSGYTF. The CDR3 DNA reads TGTGCCAGCACCTTTACGGGGGCTGGCAGGACAGGGGACGTGCATAGTGGCTACACCTTC.

In this sample, this clonotype turned up many times. The chain combines TRBV7-9 with TRBJ1-1, with D possibly being TRBD1 (5 bases). CDR1 is SEHNR, CDR2 FQNEAQ, per germline (reference sequence). The CDR3 has 16 residues. The V gene lost 1 base and the J gene lost 4 bases, with 16 bases spanning the gap. This chain's CDR3 is CASSLVGGRGSTEAFF. The CDR3 DNA is TGTGCCAGCAGCTTAGTTGGGGGTAGAGGAAGCACTGAAGCTTTCTTT.

This clonotype was picked up many times. The chain joins TRBV20-1 to TRBJ1-1; D unresolved. The V gene's germline CDR1 is DFQATT and CDR2 SNEGSKA (reference sequence). The CDR3 totals 15 residues. The germline V and J ends were trimmed by 0 bases and 1 base, with 12 bases remaining between them. CDR3 amino acids: CSARDLRRSNTEAFF. In DNA, the CDR3 is TGCAGTGCTAGAGATCTTAGACGGTCGAACACTGAAGCTTTCTTT.

This clonotype has a single count. An end of the junction does not agree with germline; a read error may underlie this. This chain links TRBV6-5 with TRBJ1-2, with D hard to call. This CDR3 comprises 13 residues. Germline V gene sequence: CDR1 MNHEY, CDR2 SVGAGI. The DNA of the CDR3 is TGTGCCAGCGGTTTCCAGGCTTACTATCGCTACACCTTC. Translated, it gives CASGFQAYYRYTF.

This clonotype was seen only once. This rearrangement joins TRBV3-1 to TRBJ1-1; TRBD1 matches at 8 bases. CDR3 length: 14 amino acids. V was clipped by 4 bases and J by 6 bases; unmatched bases: 7. Germline V gene data show CDR1 as LGHDT and CDR2 as YNNKEL (reference sequence). CDR3: CASSPTGGGSEAFF. In DNA, the CDR3 is TGTGCCAGCAGCCCCACAGGGGGGGGCTCTGAAGCTTTCTTT. The variable domain in full, completed from reference TRBV3-1 and TRBJ1-1, reads DTAVSQTPKYLVTQMGNDKSIKCEQNLGHDTMYWYKQDSKKFLKIMFSYNNKELIINETVPNRFSPKSPDKAHLNLHINSLELGDSAVYFCASSPTGGGSEAFFGQGTRLTVV.